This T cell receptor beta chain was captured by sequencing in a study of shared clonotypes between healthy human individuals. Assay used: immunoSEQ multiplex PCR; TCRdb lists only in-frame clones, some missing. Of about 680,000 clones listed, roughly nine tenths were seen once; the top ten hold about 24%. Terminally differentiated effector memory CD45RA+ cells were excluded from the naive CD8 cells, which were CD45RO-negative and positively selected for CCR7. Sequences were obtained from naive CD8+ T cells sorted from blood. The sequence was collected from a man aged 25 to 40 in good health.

For the CDR3, the DNA is TGTGCCAGCAGTTACTTGTCCCCAAACACTGAAGCTTTCTTT. It codes for CASSYLSPNTEAFF. The chain joins TRBV6-5 to TRBJ1-1; no definite D call. Germline CDR1 is MNHEY and CDR2 is SVGAGI. The CDR3 runs 14 residues. Trimming pared 1 base from V and 2 bases from J, leaving 8 bases between.